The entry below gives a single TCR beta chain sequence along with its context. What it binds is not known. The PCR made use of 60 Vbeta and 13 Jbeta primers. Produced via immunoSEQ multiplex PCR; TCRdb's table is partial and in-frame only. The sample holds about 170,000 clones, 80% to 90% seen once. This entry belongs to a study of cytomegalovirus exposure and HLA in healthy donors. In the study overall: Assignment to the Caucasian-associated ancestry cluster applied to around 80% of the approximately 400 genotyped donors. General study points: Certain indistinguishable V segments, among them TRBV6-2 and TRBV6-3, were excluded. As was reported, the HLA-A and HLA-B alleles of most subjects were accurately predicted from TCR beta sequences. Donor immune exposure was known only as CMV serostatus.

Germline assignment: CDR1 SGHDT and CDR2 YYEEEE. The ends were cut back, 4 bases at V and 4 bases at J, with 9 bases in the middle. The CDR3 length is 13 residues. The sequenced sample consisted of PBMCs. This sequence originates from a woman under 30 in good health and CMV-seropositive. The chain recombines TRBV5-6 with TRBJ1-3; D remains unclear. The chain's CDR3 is CASSPPLGNTIYF. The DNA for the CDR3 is TGTGCCAGCAGCCCTCCACTCGGAAACACCATATATTTT. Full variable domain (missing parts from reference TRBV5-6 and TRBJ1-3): DAGVTQSPTHLIKTRGQQVTLRCSPKSGHDTVSWYQQALGQGPQFIFQYYEEEERQRGNFPDRFSGHQFPNYSSELNVNALLLGDSALYLCASSPPLGNTIYFGEGSWLTVV.